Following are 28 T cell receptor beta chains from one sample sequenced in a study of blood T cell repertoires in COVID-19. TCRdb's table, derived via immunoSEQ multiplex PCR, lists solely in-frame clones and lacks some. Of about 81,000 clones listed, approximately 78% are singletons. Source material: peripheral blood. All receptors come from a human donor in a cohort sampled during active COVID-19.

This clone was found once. DNA of the CDR3: TGTGCCAGCAGCCAGGGATCTGTTAGCTATGGCTACACCTTC. Translated, it gives CASSQGSVSYGYTF. The gene calls are TRBV7-2 and TRBJ1-2; D is perhaps TRBD1 (5 bases). This CDR3 comprises 14 residues. V shed 5 bases and J shed 4 bases, with 14 bases lying between them. The germline gives CDR1 SGHTA, CDR2 FQGNSA.

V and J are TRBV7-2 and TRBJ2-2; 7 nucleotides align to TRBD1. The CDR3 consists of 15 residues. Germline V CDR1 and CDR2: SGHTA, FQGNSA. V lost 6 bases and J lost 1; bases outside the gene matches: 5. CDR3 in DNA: TGTGCCAGCAGTACCGGGACAGTGAACACCGGGGAGCTGTTTTTT. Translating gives CASSTGTVNTGELFF.

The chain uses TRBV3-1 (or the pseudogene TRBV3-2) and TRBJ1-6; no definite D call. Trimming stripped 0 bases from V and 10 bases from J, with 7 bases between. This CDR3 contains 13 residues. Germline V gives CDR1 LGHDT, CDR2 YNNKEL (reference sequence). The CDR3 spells CASSQERNSPLHF. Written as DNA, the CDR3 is TGTGCCAGCAGCCAAGAGCGAAACTCACCCCTCCACTTT.

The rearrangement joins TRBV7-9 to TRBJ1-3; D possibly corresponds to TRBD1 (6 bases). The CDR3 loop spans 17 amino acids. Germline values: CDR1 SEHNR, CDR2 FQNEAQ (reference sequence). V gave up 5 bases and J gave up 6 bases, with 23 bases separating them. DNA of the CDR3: TGTGCCAGCAGCGAGCGACAGGCCCAGTGGACTGCAAACACCATATATTTT. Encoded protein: CASSERQAQWTANTIYF.

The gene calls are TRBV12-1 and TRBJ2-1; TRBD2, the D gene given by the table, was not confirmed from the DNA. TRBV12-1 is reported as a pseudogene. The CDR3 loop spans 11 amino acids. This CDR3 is CASSFDGEQFF. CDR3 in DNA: TGTGCCAGCAGCTTTGACGGGGAGCAGTTCTTC.

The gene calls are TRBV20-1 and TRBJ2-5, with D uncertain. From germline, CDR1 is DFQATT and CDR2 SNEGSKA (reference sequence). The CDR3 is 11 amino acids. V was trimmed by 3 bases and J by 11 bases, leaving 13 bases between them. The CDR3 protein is CSASTPVSQYF. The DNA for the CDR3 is TGCAGTGCTAGTACACCCGTTTCTCAGTACTTC.

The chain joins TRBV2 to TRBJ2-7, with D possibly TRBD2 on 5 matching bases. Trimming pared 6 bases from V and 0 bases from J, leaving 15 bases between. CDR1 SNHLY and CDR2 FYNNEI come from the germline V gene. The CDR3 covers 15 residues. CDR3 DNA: TGTGCCAGCAGCCCGGAAGCTGGGAGCTCCTACGAGCAGTACTTC. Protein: CASSPEAGSSYEQYF.

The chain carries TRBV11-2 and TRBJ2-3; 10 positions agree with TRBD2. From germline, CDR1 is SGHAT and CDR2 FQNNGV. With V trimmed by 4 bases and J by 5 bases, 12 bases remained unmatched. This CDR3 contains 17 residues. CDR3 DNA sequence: TGTGCCAGCAGCTCCCGCCGGAGCGGGGGGGATATAGATACGCAGTATTTT. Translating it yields CASSSRRSGGDIDTQYF.

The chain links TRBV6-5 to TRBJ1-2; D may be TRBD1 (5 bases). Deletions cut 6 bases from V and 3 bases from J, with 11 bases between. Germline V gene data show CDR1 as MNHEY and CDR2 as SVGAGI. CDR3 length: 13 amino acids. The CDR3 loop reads CASRLRVDYGYTF. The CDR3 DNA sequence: TGTGCCAGCAGGCTCAGGGTTGACTATGGCTACACCTTC.

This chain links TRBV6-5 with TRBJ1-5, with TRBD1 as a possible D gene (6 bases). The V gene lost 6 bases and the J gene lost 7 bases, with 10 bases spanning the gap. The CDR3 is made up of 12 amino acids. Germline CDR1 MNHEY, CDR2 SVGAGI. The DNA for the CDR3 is TGTGCCAGCAGACAGGGAACCCAGCCCCAGCATTTT. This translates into CASRQGTQPQHF.

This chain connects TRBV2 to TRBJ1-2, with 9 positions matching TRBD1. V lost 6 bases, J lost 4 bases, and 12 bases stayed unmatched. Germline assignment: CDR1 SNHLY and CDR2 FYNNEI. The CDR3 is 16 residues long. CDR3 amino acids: CASRGSQGAGAYGYTF. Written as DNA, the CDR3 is TGTGCCAGCAGGGGATCACAGGGGGCCGGAGCCTATGGCTACACCTTC.

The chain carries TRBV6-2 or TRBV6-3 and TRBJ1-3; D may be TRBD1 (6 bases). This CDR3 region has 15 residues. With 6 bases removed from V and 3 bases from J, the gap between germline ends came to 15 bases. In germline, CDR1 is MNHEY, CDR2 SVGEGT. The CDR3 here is CASSITGSVGNTIYF. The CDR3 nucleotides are TGTGCCAGCAGCATCACAGGGAGTGTTGGAAACACCATATATTTT.

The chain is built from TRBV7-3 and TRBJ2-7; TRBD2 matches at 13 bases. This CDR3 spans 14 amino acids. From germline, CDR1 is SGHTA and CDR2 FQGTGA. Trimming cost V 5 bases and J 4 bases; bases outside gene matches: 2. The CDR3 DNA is TGTGCCAGCAGCCCACTAGCGGGGGGGTACGAGCAGTACTTC. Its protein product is CASSPLAGGYEQYF.

DNA of the CDR3: TGTGCCAGCAGCCTAATAGCGGGGGCTCCTGGGGCCAACGTCCTGACTTTC. This sequence encodes CASSLIAGAPGANVLTF. V and J are TRBV4-2 and TRBJ2-6, with 9 bases aligning to TRBD2. The trim removed 4 bases at V and 2 bases at J, leaving 6 bases unmatched. Germline V gene sequence: CDR1 LGHNA, CDR2 YNFKEQ. This CDR3 has 17 amino acids.

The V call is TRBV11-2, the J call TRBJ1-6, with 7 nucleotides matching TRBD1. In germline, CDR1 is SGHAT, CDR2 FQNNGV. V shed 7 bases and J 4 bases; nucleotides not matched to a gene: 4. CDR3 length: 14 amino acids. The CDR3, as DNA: TGTGCCAGCACCCAGGGACAGTATAATTCACCCCTCCACTTT. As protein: CASTQGQYNSPLHF.

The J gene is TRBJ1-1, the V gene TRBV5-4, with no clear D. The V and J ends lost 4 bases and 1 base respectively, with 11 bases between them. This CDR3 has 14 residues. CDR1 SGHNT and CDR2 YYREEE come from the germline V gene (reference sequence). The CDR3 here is CASSLQIPNTEAFF. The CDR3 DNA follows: TGTGCCAGCAGCCTACAGATACCGAACACTGAAGCTTTCTTT.

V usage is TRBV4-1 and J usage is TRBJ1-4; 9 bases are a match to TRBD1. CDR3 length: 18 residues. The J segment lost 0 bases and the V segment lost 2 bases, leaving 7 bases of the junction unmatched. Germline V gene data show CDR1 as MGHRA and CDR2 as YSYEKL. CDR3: CASSQPRDRVTTNEKLFF. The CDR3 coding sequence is TGCGCCAGCAGCCAACCCCGGGACAGGGTGACAACTAATGAAAAACTGTTTTTT.

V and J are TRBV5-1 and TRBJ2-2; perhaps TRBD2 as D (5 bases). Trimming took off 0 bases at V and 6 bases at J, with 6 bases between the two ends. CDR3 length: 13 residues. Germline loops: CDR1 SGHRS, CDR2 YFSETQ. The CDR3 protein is CASSLGRAGELFF. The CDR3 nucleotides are TGCGCCAGCAGCTTGGGGCGGGCCGGGGAGCTGTTTTTT.

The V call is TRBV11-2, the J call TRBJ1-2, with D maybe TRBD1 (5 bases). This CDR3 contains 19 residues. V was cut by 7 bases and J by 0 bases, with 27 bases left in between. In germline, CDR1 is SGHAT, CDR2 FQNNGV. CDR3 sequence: CASIRLGPSGQGSNYGYTF. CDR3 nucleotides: TGTGCCAGCATCCGTCTAGGTCCGTCTGGGCAGGGTTCTAACTATGGCTACACCTTC.

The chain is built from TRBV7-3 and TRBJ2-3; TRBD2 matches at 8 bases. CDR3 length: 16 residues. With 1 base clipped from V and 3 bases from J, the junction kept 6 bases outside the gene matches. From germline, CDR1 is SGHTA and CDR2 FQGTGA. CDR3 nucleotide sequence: TGTGCCAGCAGCTTAAGGATCAGCGGGGGTACAGATACGCAGTATTTT. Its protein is CASSLRISGGTDTQYF.

For the CDR3, the DNA is TGTGCCAGCAGCTTAGAGGTCCGGAGGTCACCCCTCCACTTT. This translates into CASSLEVRRSPLHF. The rearrangement joins TRBV11-2 to TRBJ1-6; D gene ambiguous. Per germline, CDR1 SGHAT and CDR2 FQNNGV. The CDR3 loop spans 14 amino acids. V gave up 0 bases and J gave up 10 bases, with 10 bases separating them. Using reference TRBV11-2 and TRBJ1-6 for the parts outside the CDR3, the full variable domain is EAGVAQSPRYKIIEKRQSVAFWCNPISGHATLYWYQQILGQGPKLLIQFQNNGVVDDSQLPKDRFSAERLKGVDSTLKIQPAKLEDSAVYLCASSLEVRRSPLHFGNGTRLTVT.

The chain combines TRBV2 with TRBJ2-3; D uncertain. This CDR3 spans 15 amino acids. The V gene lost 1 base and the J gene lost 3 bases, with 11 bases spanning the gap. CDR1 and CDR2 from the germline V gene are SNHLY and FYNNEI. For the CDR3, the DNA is TGTGCCAGCAGTGAAGGAAACGGTTGGACAGATACGCAGTATTTT. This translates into CASSEGNGWTDTQYF.

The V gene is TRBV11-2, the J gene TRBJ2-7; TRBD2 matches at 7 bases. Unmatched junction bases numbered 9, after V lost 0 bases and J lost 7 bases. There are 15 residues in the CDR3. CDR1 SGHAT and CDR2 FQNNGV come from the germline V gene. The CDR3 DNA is TGTGCCAGCAGCTTAGAAGCTAGCGGCCTAGTGGAGCAGTACTTC. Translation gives CASSLEASGLVEQYF.

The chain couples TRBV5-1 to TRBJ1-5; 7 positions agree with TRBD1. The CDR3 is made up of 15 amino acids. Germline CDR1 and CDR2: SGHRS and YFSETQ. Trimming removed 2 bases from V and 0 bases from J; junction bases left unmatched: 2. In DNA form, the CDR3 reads TGCGCCAGCAGCTTAAGGACAGGTAGCAATCAGCCCCAGCATTTT. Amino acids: CASSLRTGSNQPQHF. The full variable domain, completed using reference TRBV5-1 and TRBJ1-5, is KAGVTQTPRYLIKTRGQQVTLSCSPISGHRSVSWYQQTPGQGLQFLFEYFSETQRNKGNFPGRFSGRQFSNSRSEMNVSTLELGDSALYLCASSLRTGSNQPQHFGDGTRLSIL.

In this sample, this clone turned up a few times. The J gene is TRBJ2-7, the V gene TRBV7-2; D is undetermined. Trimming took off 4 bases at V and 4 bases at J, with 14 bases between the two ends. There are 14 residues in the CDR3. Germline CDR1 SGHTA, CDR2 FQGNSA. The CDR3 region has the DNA TGTGCCAGCAGCTCTCTAGAATCTAGGTACGAGCAGTACTTC. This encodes CASSSLESRYEQYF.

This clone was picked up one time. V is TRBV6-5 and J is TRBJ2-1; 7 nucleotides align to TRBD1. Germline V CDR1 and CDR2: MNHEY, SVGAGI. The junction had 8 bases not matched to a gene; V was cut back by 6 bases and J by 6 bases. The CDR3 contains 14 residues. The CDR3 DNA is TGTGCCAGCAGCGCTTTAGGGACAGTCAATGAGCAGTTCTTC. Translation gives CASSALGTVNEQFF.

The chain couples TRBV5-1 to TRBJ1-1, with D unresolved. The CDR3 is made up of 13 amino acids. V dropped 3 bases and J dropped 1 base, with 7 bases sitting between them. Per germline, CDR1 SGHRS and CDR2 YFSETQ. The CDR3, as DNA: TGCGCCAGCAGCTCACAAGAGAACACTGAAGCTTTCTTT. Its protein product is CASSSQENTEAFF.

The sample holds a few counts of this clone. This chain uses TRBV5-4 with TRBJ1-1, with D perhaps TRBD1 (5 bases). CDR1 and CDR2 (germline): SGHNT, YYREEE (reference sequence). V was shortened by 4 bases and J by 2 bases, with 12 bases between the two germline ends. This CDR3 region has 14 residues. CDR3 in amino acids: CASSRTGANTEAFF. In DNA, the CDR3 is TGTGCCAGCAGCCGTACAGGAGCCAACACTGAAGCTTTCTTT.